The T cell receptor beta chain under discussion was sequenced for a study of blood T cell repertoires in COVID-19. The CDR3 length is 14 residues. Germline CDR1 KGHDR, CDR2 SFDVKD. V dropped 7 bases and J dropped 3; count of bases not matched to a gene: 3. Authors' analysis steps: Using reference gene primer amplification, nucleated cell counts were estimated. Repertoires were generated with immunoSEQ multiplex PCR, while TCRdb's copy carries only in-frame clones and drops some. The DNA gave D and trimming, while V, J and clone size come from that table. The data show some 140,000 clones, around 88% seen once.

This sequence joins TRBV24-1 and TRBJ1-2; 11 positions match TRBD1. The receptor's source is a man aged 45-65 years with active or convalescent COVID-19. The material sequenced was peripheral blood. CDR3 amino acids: CATSGTGGDYGYTF. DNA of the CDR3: TGTGCCACCAGCGGGACAGGGGGGGACTATGGCTACACCTTC.